This T cell receptor beta chain was sequenced in a study of shared clonotypes between healthy human individuals. General observations from the study: The generation probabilities recorded for non-shared clonotypes fell below those of clonotypes shared by all four donors.

The CDR3 consists of 16 residues. Trimming removed 1 base at V and 3 bases at J, with 13 bases between. Per the germline V gene, CDR1 is SGHTA and CDR2 is FQGNSA. Comments on this clone: Its antigen is unknown.

Sequencing was performed with immunoSEQ multiplex PCR; in TCRdb, only in-frame clones are kept and a portion is missing. This table holds more than 500,000 clones, more than 95% found once. The gene calls are TRBV7-2 and TRBJ1-3, with no clear D. Material: naive CD4+ T cells sorted from blood. Sample subset: CD45RA+ positively selected. The sequence derives from a woman in her thirties in good health. The CDR3 DNA sequence: TGTGCCAGCAGCTTAGAAAGGCATGTCTTTGGAAACACCATATATTTT. This translates into CASSLERHVFGNTIYF.